The 8 T cell receptor beta chains below were found in one sample sequenced in a study of OX40 agonist ivuxolimab in advanced cancers. Sequencing was performed with immunoSEQ multiplex PCR; in TCRdb, only in-frame clones are kept and a portion is missing. The data contain 20,000 to 25,000 clones, under 85% of them seen just once; the ten biggest clones take up about 8.3%. Specimen: CD4+ or CD8+ T cells sorted from blood, collected in a trial of the OX40 agonist ivuxolimab. The receptors here all came from an adult with an advanced solid tumor such as melanoma, head and neck, liver or kidney cancer.

This chain joins TRBV11-2 and TRBJ2-7, with TRBD2 matching 9 bases. This CDR3 contains 18 residues. The germline V gene has CDR1 SGHAT and CDR2 FQNNGV. Trimming cost V 0 bases and J 4 bases; bases outside gene matches: 13. CDR3 region: CASSLEGSLAGLHYEQYF. In nucleotides, the CDR3 is TGTGCCAGCAGCTTAGAGGGGAGTCTAGCGGGGCTCCATTACGAGCAGTACTTC.

The rearrangement links TRBV5-6 to TRBJ2-7; no reliable D call. The CDR3 sequence is 13 residues long. Germline V CDR1 and CDR2: SGHDT, YYEEEE. The V gene lost 0 bases and the J gene lost 3 bases, with 7 bases spanning the gap. CDR3 sequence reads: CASSLGYDYEQYF. The CDR3 DNA follows: TGTGCCAGCAGCTTGGGTTATGACTACGAGCAGTACTTC. Filled out from reference TRBV5-6 and TRBJ2-7, the complete variable domain reads DAGVTQSPTHLIKTRGQQVTLRCSPKSGHDTVSWYQQALGQGPQFIFQYYEEEERQRGNFPDRFSGHQFPNYSSELNVNALLLGDSALYLCASSLGYDYEQYFGPGTRLTVT.

This chain uses TRBV9 with TRBJ1-3; no clear D. Trimming stripped 0 bases from V and 6 bases from J, with 4 bases between. Germline-derived CDR1 and CDR2 are SGDLS and YYNGEE. The CDR3 is 12 amino acids. The DNA for the CDR3 is TGTGCCAGCAGCGTAGAAGAAAACACCATATATTTT. Its protein is CASSVEENTIYF.

This clone turned up a few times. This rearrangement joins TRBV4-1 to TRBJ2-6; a possible D gene is TRBD2 (5 bases). Trimming took off 0 bases at V and 0 bases at J, with 6 bases between the two ends. The CDR3 spans 16 residues. Germline V CDR1 and CDR2: MGHRA, YSYEKL. The CDR3 DNA follows: TGCGCCAGCAGCCAAGAAGGGAGCTCTGGGGCCAACGTCCTGACTTTC. Protein product: CASSQEGSSGANVLTF.

The chain recombines TRBV10-3 with TRBJ2-7; D is uncertain. V lost 3 bases and J lost 0, with 3 bases in between. Per the germline V gene, CDR1 is ENHRY and CDR2 is SYGVKD. The CDR3 runs to 12 residues. The CDR3 DNA sequence: TGTGCCATCAGTGACATCTCCTACGAGCAGTACTTC. Translation: CAISDISYEQYF.

This clone was counted once. The V call is TRBV9, the J call TRBJ2-2; D is uncertain. The CDR3 has 16 amino acids. Per the germline V gene, CDR1 is SGDLS and CDR2 is YYNGEE. Trimming shortened V by 0 bases and J by 4 bases, and 13 bases separated the two germline ends. This CDR3 is CASSVDMRSFTGELFF. For the CDR3, the DNA is TGTGCCAGCAGCGTAGATATGAGATCCTTCACCGGGGAGCTGTTTTTT.

The V gene is TRBV7-2, the J gene TRBJ1-4; D is unresolved. CDR1 and CDR2 from the germline V gene are SGHTA and FQGNSA. V was shortened by 7 bases and J by 2 bases, with 20 bases between the two germline ends. CDR3 length: 17 residues. CDR3 residues: CASTSFVAGPTNEKLFF. CDR3 DNA: TGTGCCAGCACCAGCTTTGTTGCCGGACCTACTAATGAAAAACTGTTTTTT.

CDR3 sequence reads: CASSNYYNEQFF. The CDR3 DNA follows: TGCGCCAGCAGTAACTATTACAATGAGCAGTTCTTC. The chain carries TRBV10-1 and TRBJ2-1; D uncertain. There are 12 residues in the CDR3. The germline CDR1 and CDR2 sequences are WNHNN and SYGVQD (reference sequence). V lost 5 bases and J lost 4, with 6 bases in between.